This T cell receptor beta chain was captured by sequencing in a study of shared clonotypes between healthy human individuals. The CDR3 loop spans 15 amino acids. V trimming: 8 bases; J trimming: 4 bases; junction bases outside the gene matches: 8. Germline loops: CDR1 SGHVS, CDR2 FNYEAQ. Generated by immunoSEQ multiplex PCR, the TCRdb table keeps only in-frame clones and is missing some. The table shows roughly 2.5 million clones, with approximately 90% occurring only once. The rearrangement uses TRBV7-6 and TRBJ2-2, with TRBD1 matching over 9 bases. What was sequenced was naive CD4+ T cells sorted from blood. The subset: CD45RA+ positively selected. The source of this sequence is a man between 18 and 35 years old in good health. In DNA, the CDR3 is TGTGCCAGCGGGCTGGGACAGGGAGGCACCGGGGAGCTGTTTTTT. As protein: CASGLGQGGTGELFF.